This is a list of T cell receptor beta chains from one sample in a study of shared clonotypes between healthy human individuals. TCRdb's copy holds only in-frame clones and misses some; the assay was immunoSEQ multiplex PCR. The sample gives roughly 2 million clones, about 95% of which show up once; 1.1% is in the top ten. The sequencing sample was made of naive CD8+ T cells sorted from blood. These receptors came from a man aged 18-30 years in good health. CDR3s include the opening cysteine and the closing phenylalanine or tryptophan. The order of the fields is D gene, J gene, clone size, CDR3 length, V gene, CDR3 protein, CDR3 DNA. The D gene is left open where the match is weak. Clone size appears in some rows only: once, few, many, or a class for an expanded clone.

>-|TRBJ2-1|-|13|TRBV7-3
CASSLLMGSEQFF
TGTGCCAGCAGCTTACTGATGGGATCCGAGCAGTTCTTC
>-|TRBJ2-7|-|16|TRBV7-3
CASSLGGSGTSYEQYF
TGTGCCAGCAGCTTAGGCGGCTCAGGGACCTCCTACGAGCAGTACTTC
>TRBD1|TRBJ1-1|once|15|TRBV6-5
CASSYGTGGTTEAFF
TGTGCCAGCAGTTACGGGACAGGTGGGACCACTGAAGCTTTCTTT
>-|TRBJ2-7|-|16|TRBV15
CATSRDYSASPYEQYF
TGTGCCACCAGCAGAGATTATAGCGCCAGCCCCTACGAGCAGTACTTC
>-|TRBJ2-1|-|14|TRBV29-1
CSGRPGGPYNEQFF
TGCAGCGGTAGACCGGGGGGCCCCTACAATGAGCAGTTCTTC
>-|TRBJ2-1|-|14|TRBV7-2
CASSLWRNYNEQFF
TGTGCCAGCAGCTTATGGCGGAACTACAATGAGCAGTTCTTC
>-|TRBJ2-2|-|15|TRBV25-1
CASSEWAGNTGELFF
TGTGCCAGCAGTGAATGGGCAGGGAACACCGGGGAGCTGTTTTTT
>TRBD2|TRBJ2-1|-|14|TRBV10-1
CASSSGSSYNEQFF
TGCGCCAGCTCTAGCGGGAGCTCCTACAATGAGCAGTTCTTC
>-|TRBJ2-1|-|11|TRBV9
CASSGLAEQFF
TGTGCCAGCAGCGGGTTAGCGGAGCAGTTCTTC
>-|TRBJ2-7|-|15|TRBV14
CASSQISGRGSEQYF
TGTGCCAGCAGCCAGATCTCCGGGCGGGGATCCGAGCAGTACTTC
>-|TRBJ1-3|few|16|TRBV2
CASSPAGEGSGNTIYF
TGTGCCAGCAGCCCGGCGGGGGAGGGGTCTGGAAACACCATATATTTT
>-|TRBJ1-2|-|15|TRBV7-9
CASSPGQQTWLGYTF
TGTGCCAGCAGCCCGGGACAACAGACCTGGCTTGGCTACACCTTC
>-|TRBJ1-2|-|16|TRBV27
CASSFTYMWEGYGYTF
TGTGCCAGCAGTTTTACCTACATGTGGGAGGGCTATGGCTACACCTTC
>-|TRBJ2-4|-|15|TRBV2
CASRGRGLAKNIQYF
TGTGCCAGCAGGGGTAGGGGGTTAGCCAAAAACATTCAGTACTTC
>-|TRBJ1-2|-|15|TRBV6-1
CASSTIMTDVYGYTF
TGTGCCAGCAGTACTATAATGACGGACGTCTATGGCTACACCTTC
>TRBD1|TRBJ1-6|-|14|TRBV23-1
CASSQPGQRAPLHF
TGCGCCAGCAGTCAACCGGGACAGAGGGCCCCCCTCCACTTT